The entry below gives a single T cell receptor (beta chain) sequence along with its context. Antigen specificity is unknown. The sample comes from a study of beta chain features in type 1 diabetes. About the research overall: Regarding age, gender and cell yields, patients proved similar to healthy donors. Whole-study findings and limits: Among all four CD4+ subsets, Type 1 diabetes patients had TCRB CDR3s that were moderately but significantly shorter.

Donors underwent one heparinised blood draw, around 120 mL on average. Expressed TCRB transcripts were sequenced after all isolated RNA was converted to cDNA. Naive, central memory and regulatory T cell samples averaged about 3.57 million reads. The method was immunoSEQ multiplex PCR; TCRdb's version includes in-frame clones alone and lacks a portion of them. The top ten clones hold over 0.1% of a sample with over 600,000 clones, 9.5% to 15% of them seen once. This CDR3 has 12 amino acids. Germline V gene sequence: CDR1 SEHNR, CDR2 FQNEAQ (reference sequence). The V and J ends lost 4 bases and 8 bases respectively, with 9 bases between them.

The source material was naive CD4+ T cells from blood. This TCR derives from a man aged 30 to 39 with type 1 diabetes. This chain joins TRBV7-9 and TRBJ1-3; no reliable D call. This chain's CDR3 is CASSSESDTIYF. For the CDR3, the DNA is TGTGCCAGCAGCTCTGAGTCAGACACCATATATTTT. The full variable domain, completed using reference TRBV7-9 and TRBJ1-3, is DTGVSQNPRHKITKRGQNVTFRCDPISEHNRLYWYRQTLGQGPEFLTYFQNEAQLEKSRLLSDRFSAERPKGSFSTLEIQRTEQGDSAMYLCASSSESDTIYFGEGSWLTVV.